Each of the 24 T cell receptor beta chains below was sequenced from the same sample in a study of tumor and adjacent non-tumor tissue in lung cancer. TCRbeta libraries were built with three rounds of nested PCR, modified from ARM-PCR. TCRdb redid the calling of the multiplex PCR reads with MiXCR, one entry per CDR3 protein. Of fewer than 130,000 distinct CDR3 sequences listed, about 80% were seen once; the top ten hold 20% to 25%. This sample's RNA came from whole unsorted tissue. Sequencing was done on a sample of lung tumor tissue. Every receptor here comes from a man between 65 and 79 years old with non-small cell lung cancer.

Worth noting for this clonotype: The junction departs from the called germline gene at one end, perhaps through a read error. The V gene is TRBV11-2, the J gene TRBJ1-4; D call uncertain. The CDR3 is 13 residues long. In germline, CDR1 is SGHAT, CDR2 FQNNGV. The CDR3 DNA sequence: TGTGCCAGTAGCTTAGTCATAGGAGGAAAACTGTTCTTT. This encodes CASSLVIGGKLFF.

V gene TRBV20-1 combines with J gene TRBJ2-7; the D gene could be TRBD1 or TRBD2 (6 bases each). Trimming took 3 bases from V and 3 from J, leaving 21 bases between them. Germline CDR1 reads DFQATT; CDR2 reads SNEGSKA (reference sequence). The CDR3 covers 16 residues. As DNA, the CDR3 is TGCAGTGCTAGGAATCCACCCGGGGGCGGTATCTACGAGCAGTACTTC. Amino acids: CSARNPPGGGIYEQYF.

Details on this clonotype: One end of the junction varies from germline; a read error may be responsible. The J gene is TRBJ1-2, the V gene TRBV29-1, with 7 positions matching TRBD1. This CDR3 comprises 13 residues. Germline assignment: CDR1 SQVTM and CDR2 ANQGSEA. Here the CDR3 reads CSTETGLGYGYIF. The CDR3 DNA is TGCAGCACCGAGACAGGGTTGGGATATGGCTACATCTTC.

Notes on this clonotype: One end of the junction varies from germline; a read error may be responsible. V is TRBV7-9 and J is TRBJ2-2, with D possibly matching TRBD1 (7 bases). The CDR3 runs to 15 residues. CDR1 and CDR2 (germline): SEHNR, FQNEAQ (reference sequence). CDR3 in DNA: TGCGCCAGCAGCGCGGGACAGACTAACATCGGGGAGCTGTTTTTT. This sequence encodes CASSAGQTNIGELFF.

By share, this clonotype ranks as medium-sized. V gene TRBV28 combines with J gene TRBJ2-6; possible D gene TRBD1, 6 bases. The germline V gene has CDR1 MDHEN and CDR2 SYDVKM. The V and J ends lost 4 bases and 0 bases respectively, with 10 bases between them. The CDR3 spans 16 residues. The CDR3 DNA reads as TGTGCCAGCAGTTCTCTCAGGGGCTCTGGGGCCAACGTCCTGACTTTC. Its translation is CASSSLRGSGANVLTF.

In regard to this clonotype: Germline is not matched at one junction end, which may reflect a read error. This chain links TRBV20-1 with TRBJ2-5; 7 bases agree with TRBD1. This CDR3 spans 16 amino acids. Germline CDR1 is DFQATT and CDR2 is SNEGSKA (reference sequence). Here the CDR3 reads CCARDGRQGDQETQYF. In DNA, the CDR3 is TGCTGTGCTAGAGATGGGAGACAGGGTGACCAAGAGACCCAGTACTTC.

As to this clonotype: At one boundary the junction diverges from the germline segment, which might be a read error. This rearrangement joins TRBV23-1 to TRBJ2-1; no firm D call. TRBV23-1 belongs to the ORF category, with a function that is uncertain. This CDR3 comprises 16 residues. The CDR3 bases are TGTGCCAGCAGTAACCGACTCTCTAGTAGCTACAATGAGCAGTTCTTC. Translating it yields CASSNRLSSSYNEQFF.

With respect to this clonotype: Germline is not matched at one junction end, which may reflect a read error. The chain recombines TRBV28 with TRBJ1-5; 10 nucleotides line up with TRBD1. The CDR3 sequence is 17 residues long. Germline V gene data show CDR1 as MDHEN and CDR2 as SYDVKM. The CDR3 DNA is TGTGCCAGCAGTCTCGAGGACAGGGGGATCGGCAATCAGCCCCAGCATTTC. Its protein is CASSLEDRGIGNQPQHF.

The chain combines TRBV6-5 with TRBJ2-3; D is ambiguous. This CDR3 is 16 amino acids long. Germline CDR1 and CDR2: MNHEY and SVGAGI. Trimming removed 6 bases from V and 6 bases from J, with 22 bases in between. Written as DNA, the CDR3 is TGTGCCAGCAGCCGACTCCCGAGACGGTGGATCGATACGCAGTATTTT. Encoded protein: CASSRLPRRWIDTQYF.

The chain uses TRBV6-5 and TRBJ1-6, with D possibly being TRBD1 (5 bases). Germline CDR1 MNHEY, CDR2 SVGAGI. CDR3 length: 16 residues. Trimming shortened V by 5 bases and J by 8 bases, and 19 bases separated the two germline ends. The CDR3: CASSKAGTGLYSPLHF. CDR3 DNA sequence: TGTGCCAGCAGTAAAGCCGGGACGGGGCTTTATTCACCCCTCCACTTT.

Comments on this clonotype: The conserved closing phenylalanine or tryptophan is absent in this CDR3, likely reflecting a read error. The DNA is left out, because the CDR3 cannot be placed on it with certainty; the CDR3 is given as TCRdb lists it. This chain joins TRBV12-3 or TRBV12-4 and TRBJ1-1. The CDR3 comprises 13 residues, both ends counted. Here the CDR3 reads CTNSFRDTQKAIS.

Comments on this clonotype: A clone one base away is much larger, so this may be a read error. The chain combines TRBV20-1 with TRBJ1-5, with D possibly TRBD1 on 5 matching bases. The V gene's germline CDR1 is DFQATT and CDR2 SNEGSKA (reference sequence). The CDR3 runs 15 residues. Here the CDR3 reads CSTRDSGGIVQPQHF. CDR3 nucleotides: TGCAGTACTAGAGATTCGGGGGGAATTGTTCAGCCCCAGCATTTT.

This clonotype occurred once. This chain links TRBV11-1 with TRBJ2-7, with a possible D match to TRBD1 (6 bases). Germline V gives CDR1 SGHAT, CDR2 FQDESV (reference sequence). The CDR3 extends over 15 amino acids. The V end lost 7 bases, the J end lost 1 base, and 17 bases lay between the germline ends. CDR3 sequence: CASILSGQGSYEQYF. For the CDR3, the DNA is TGTGCCAGCATCCTATCGGGGCAGGGGTCCTACGAGCAGTACTTC.

In regard to this clonotype: Here the CDR3 omits its conserved ending phenylalanine or tryptophan, so a read error is the likely source. V gene TRBV6-2 or TRBV6-3 combines with J gene TRBJ2-1; 8 bases map to TRBD2. The CDR3 spans 15 residues. Trimming took 5 bases from V and 12 from J; bases not matched to a gene: 15. Germline V lookup: CDR1 MNHEY, CDR2 SVGEGT. The CDR3 coding sequence is TGTGCCAGCAGTCCGGGACTAGGCGATACCATTGGGCAGTTCTCC. The encoded protein is CASSPGLGDTIGQFS.

Comment on this clonotype: A read error is possible here, since a much larger clone lies one base away. The chain links TRBV28 to TRBJ2-7; 10 bases are shared with TRBD2. The CDR3 spans 17 residues. Per germline, CDR1 MDHEN and CDR2 SYDVKM. In DNA form, the CDR3 reads TGTGCCAGCAGTTTATTCACCCCTAGCGGGAGTAGCTACGAGCGGTACTTC. It yields the protein CASSLFTPSGSSYERYF.

The rearrangement uses TRBV29-1 and TRBJ2-3, with D possibly TRBD1 on 6 matching bases. The J call is doubtful: the DNA matches TRBJ1-5 better. Germline CDR1 and CDR2: SQVTM and ANQGSEA. The CDR3 totals 14 residues. In DNA form, the CDR3 reads TGCAGTGTCGCTGGGACATCTAGCACAGATACGCAGCATTTT. Protein: CSVAGTSSTDTQHF.

Turning to this clonotype: A much larger clone lies a single base off, so this may be a read error. The CDR3 does not close with the conserved phenylalanine or tryptophan, likely indicating a read error. In DNA, the CDR3 is TGTGCCAGCAGTTTATTCACGGCCACTGGGGCCAACGTCCTGACTTTA. It encodes CASSLFTATGANVLTL. The genes are TRBV28 and TRBJ2-6; D call uncertain. Per germline, CDR1 MDHEN and CDR2 SYDVKM. V lost 1 base to trimming and J lost 2 bases, with 9 bases between them. This CDR3 contains 16 residues.

At least ten counts were recorded for this clonotype. The chain joins TRBV6-2 or TRBV6-3 to TRBJ2-7, with D hard to call. CDR1 MNHEY and CDR2 SVGEGT come from the germline V gene. V lost 1 base and J 3 bases, leaving 1 base between the germline ends. This CDR3 contains 11 residues. CDR3 DNA sequence: TGTGCCAGCAGTTACTTCTACGAGCAGTACTTC. Translated: CASSYFYEQYF.

The rearrangement links TRBV6-5 to TRBJ1-5; 9 bases line up with TRBD1. V dropped 6 bases and J dropped 6; count of bases not matched to a gene: 6. This CDR3 is 14 amino acids long. Per germline, CDR1 MNHEY and CDR2 SVGAGI. The CDR3 region is CASRGQGIAQPQHF. CDR3 DNA sequence: TGTGCCAGCAGGGGACAGGGCATCGCTCAGCCCCAGCATTTT.

CDR3 coding DNA: TGCCCCGGCAGCCAAGAGTCAGGGGATGGCTACACCTTC. Its translation is CPGSQESGDGYTF. The V and J genes are TRBV4-3 and TRBJ1-2; possibly TRBD1 for D (6 bases). Germline V CDR1 and CDR2: LGHNA, YSLEER. This CDR3 region has 13 residues.

Ten or more counts support this clonotype. The V call is TRBV10-3, the J call TRBJ1-6; TRBD1 is a possible D gene (6 bases). Germline-derived CDR1 and CDR2 are ENHRY and SYGVKD. Trimming removed 10 bases from V and 7 bases from J, with 17 bases in between. The CDR3 is 14 amino acids. CDR3: CATQGPQGNSPLHF. The CDR3 region has the DNA TGTGCCACTCAAGGACCGCAGGGGAATTCACCCCTCCACTTT.

The rearrangement joins TRBV12-3 or TRBV12-4 to TRBJ1-3; possibly TRBD1 for D (6 bases). This CDR3 is built from 14 residues. V dropped 9 bases and J dropped 13 bases, with 25 bases sitting between them. CDR3 in amino acids: CARSGTWSSRTIYF. The CDR3, as DNA: TGTGCCAGGAGTGGGACATGGTCATCACGGACTATATATTTT.

A word on this clonotype: The final CDR3 position lacks the conserved phenylalanine or tryptophan, pointing to a likely read error. This chain uses TRBV4-2 with TRBJ1-5, with 10 bases lining up with TRBD1. Germline assignment: CDR1 LGHNA and CDR2 YNFKEQ. This CDR3 spans 15 amino acids. Here the CDR3 DNA reads TGTAACAGCAGCCTTCAAGGGACAGGGGATCAGCCCCAGCATTAT. Protein: CNSSLQGTGDQPQHY.

Of note for this clonotype: This likely comes from a read error, as the CDR3 has no conserved phenylalanine or tryptophan at its end. The J gene is TRBJ1-2, the V gene TRBV10-1, with TRBD1 as a possible D gene (6 bases). Per the germline V gene, CDR1 is WNHNN and CDR2 is SYGVQD (reference sequence). There are 15 residues in the CDR3. V was shortened by 3 bases and J by 4 bases, with 15 bases between the two germline ends. The CDR3 nucleotides are TGCGCCAGCAGTGAATCGACAGGCCAATCCTATGGCTACACCTTA. It yields the protein CASSESTGQSYGYTL.